The source of this TCR beta chain is a study of patients and donors after allogeneic stem cell transplantation. From germline, CDR1 is LGHNA and CDR2 YSLEER. The junction had 5 bases not matched to a gene; V was cut back by 0 bases and J by 5 bases. The length of the CDR3 is 15 residues. TCRdb reprocessed the RT-PCR reads via MiXCR and lists one record per CDR3 protein. The sample includes about 960,000 distinct CDR3 sequences, 18% of them seen just once. V and J are TRBV4-3 and TRBJ2-3; 7 bases match TRBD2. The source of this sequence is a human donor who was either an allogeneic HSCT recipient or a stem cell or donor lymphocyte infusion donor (not recorded which). It is not recorded whose cells these are; they may come from a transplant donor. Specimen: blood, either unsorted or a sorted T cell fraction (not recorded which). The DNA for the CDR3 is TGCGCCAGCAGCCAAGAATCTCGCGGGGGAGATACGCAGTATTTT. It yields the protein CASSQESRGGDTQYF.